What follows are 2 T cell receptor beta chains derived from one specimen sequenced in a study of blood T cell repertoires in COVID-19. Profiled with immunoSEQ multiplex PCR; TCRdb holds only in-frame clones, not every one. The sample yields a few hundred thousand clones, roughly 90% seen once. Sequencing input: peripheral blood. The origin of the receptors is a middle-aged man with acute or convalescent COVID-19.

The chain recombines TRBV7-9 with TRBJ2-2; 9 bases are a match to TRBD2. The V gene's germline CDR1 is SEHNR and CDR2 FQNEAQ (reference sequence). J lost 5 bases, V lost 4 bases, and 8 bases had no gene match. This CDR3 has 16 residues. CDR3 region: CASSSPTSGETGELFF. For the CDR3, the DNA is TGTGCCAGCAGCTCCCCGACTAGCGGAGAAACCGGGGAGCTGTTTTTT.

The CDR3 loop is CASTKTGQGAMSNQPQHF. CDR3 nucleotide sequence: TGTGCCAGCACCAAAACGGGACAGGGGGCGATGAGCAATCAGCCCCAGCATTTT. The V call is TRBV28, the J call TRBJ1-5, with 12 bases that match TRBD1. Germline CDR1 MDHEN, CDR2 SYDVKM. CDR3 length: 18 amino acids. The J segment lost 1 base and the V segment lost 7 bases, leaving 11 bases of the junction unmatched.